This T cell receptor (beta chain) stems from a study of cytomegalovirus exposure and HLA in healthy donors (dated by TCRdb to 2015 to 2018). For the study in its entirety: In an earlier analysis of 587 of the donors, about 270 Gb of sequence data and 117 million unique TCR beta sequences from about 190 million T cells were reported. An early release covering roughly 640 HLA-typed donors comprised 250 to 350 gigabases of sequencing data and roughly 86 million unique TCR sequences. The genetic ancestry cluster associated with self-reported Caucasian donors included about four fifths of the 398 genotyped donors. The study aimed to test whether signatures of past pathogen exposure could be identified by cataloging public T cell receptors. The study profiled the T cell repertoires of fewer than 850 subjects by immunosequencing and related them to cytomegalovirus serostatus. Along with the approximately 700-subject first cohort, a separate validation cohort of around 110 different subjects was used. To predict cytomegalovirus infection status, the study combined high-throughput TCR immunosequencing, statistical association of individual TCRs with disease status, and machine learning. In a later analysis, previously published TCR beta repertoires from 550 to 700 donors were re-analyzed and high-resolution HLA genotyping was added so that TCR occurrence patterns could be studied. Rather than using new phenotypic data, the later analysis identified candidate immune exposures from TCR beta sequences and from how often those sequences occurred across donors. An earlier analysis of several hundred of the donors applied high-throughput TCR beta sequencing to assess whether each TCR beta V gene segment acted as functional or pseudogenic. Donor age, sex, ethnicity and CMV serostatus were compiled together with the repertoire data. Genome-wide SNP genotypes for about 65% of the roughly 700 donors were used in a later genetic analysis, which treated that subset as a discovery cohort. Every repertoire in the discovery cohort had been generated on one and the same sequencing platform. Both class I and class II loci were covered by HLA typing, at four-digit resolution. The number of typed donors differed by locus: about 629-630 for A, B, C, DRB1 and DQB1; 522 for DQA1; about 600 for DPA1; and approximately 450 for DPB1. A handful of DR-DQ haplotypes were handled as single units for association and clustering because linkage in the cohort was strong. Across 398 genotyped donors of the cohort, an average of about 240,000 unique TCR beta nucleotide sequences per donor were sequenced, and approximately 17% of those sequences were non-productive. The paper's findings and limits, for the study overall: Roughly uniform sequencing depth across donors was assumed in presence/absence analyses, although this assumption may not hold. According to a later analysis, most CMV-associated TCR beta chains appeared to be HLA-restricted, and the HLA associations seemed to be driven largely by CMV exposure. Broadly in line with IMGT annotations, most TCR beta V segments showed up in productive rearrangements about 90% or about 30% of the time in an earlier analysis of about 500 of the donors. The study gave a list of some 150 TCR beta chains associated with cytomegalovirus. Some IMGT-functional V segments, including TRBV6-2 and TRBV6-3, could not be told apart with the 87-base-pair reads, so those segments were excluded. Strong co-occurrence of HLA alleles, especially DR and DQ, made assigning TCR associations to individual alleles difficult. A few of the identified cytomegalovirus-associated TCR beta chains were confirmed in vitro to be specific for cytomegalovirus antigens. The only immune exposure information available for the cohort was CMV serostatus. Several of the top co-occurrence clusters appeared to be linked to parvovirus B19, influenza, CMV and Epstein-Barr virus, according to a later analysis. The authors suggested that the approach could potentially be extended to other disease states and immunological phenotypes. The classifier was reported to diagnose cytomegalovirus status with high specificity and sensitivity in both the original and validation cohorts. The earlier analysis of some 540 of the donors excluded some 15 rarely observed V segments, including chromosome 9 orphons, because counts were too low. Because some donors lacked HLA typing at each locus, the association tests relied only on the typed subset. In a later analysis, HLA-associated TCR beta chains were found to be more clonally expanded and to have lower generation probabilities than equally common non-associated chains. A further reported finding was that TCR beta sequences accurately predicted the HLA-A and HLA-B alleles for most subjects in the first cohort. At a false discovery rate of 0.05, a later analysis linked around 17,000 TCR beta sequences to specific HLA alleles. In a later analysis, the rate of TCR association differed among HLA loci, with DRB1 alleles having the most associated TCRs and HLA-C alleles having the fewest. Correlated functional status among segregating V segments might be attributable to linkage disequilibrium, but an unknown experimental factor could not be ruled out. In a later genetic analysis, a missense DCLRE1C variant was associated with V-gene and J-gene trimming of TCR beta chains, and the association was replicated in an independent cohort. The cohort was sequenced for TCR beta chains only, and without alpha or paired-chain data the features that could be detected were limited. According to a later genetic analysis, donors in an Asian-associated ancestry cluster had fewer N-insertions in productive TCRs than the approximately 650-donor mean. A cluster of highly shared sequence variants was judged likely to represent a technical artifact of the sequencing pipeline. Most TCR sequences were seen in very few donors, while some public TCRs were found in many individuals.

The cohort comprised around 700 healthy bone marrow donors. At the time of sampling, every cohort member was nominally healthy, though immune exposures that went unrecorded were likely present. The donor tested CMV seronegative, placing the donor among the roughly 400 seronegative members of the cohort. A peripheral blood sample was provided by each donor, and peripheral blood mononuclear cells were used for TCR beta sequencing. Genomic DNA extraction from the blood cell samples was performed with the Qiagen DNeasy Blood Extraction Kit. In the case of this clone: This receptor's antigen is unknown. No base qualities exist here, and no much larger clone lies one base off it.

Relative to germline, V is missing 3 bases and J is missing 1 base, with 2 bases of the junction outside any gene match. The CDR3 numbers 14 residues from cysteine through phenylalanine. The CDR3 DNA has 42 bases and is translated from base 1. CDR1 and CDR2, per the germline V gene, are SGHAT and FQNNGV. Library creation used the immunoSEQ multiplex PCR assay. For the multiplex PCR, a mixture combining 60 forward primers for TCR Vbeta segments and 13 reverse primers for TCR Jbeta segments was used. A multiplex PCR assay on genomic DNA amplified the CDR3 region of rearranged TCR beta genes. The Illumina HiSeq System was used to sequence the amplified TCR beta libraries as 87-base-pair reads. In the authors' own workflow: Across the 500 to 700 repertoires, a later analysis counted 75 million to 90 million unique TCR beta chains, 9.5 million to 12 million of which were shared by at least two donors. A nearest-neighbor algorithm error-corrected the raw reads and collapsed the reads into unique sequences, merging closely related sequences to remove PCR and sequencing errors. To assign V, D and J gene segments, CDR3 sequences were aligned to IMGT reference sequences. Each retained sequence needed at least a six-nucleotide match to both a V gene segment and a J gene segment. Rearrangements were classified as productive when the CDR3 lacked stop codons and remained in frame with V and J, and all other rearrangements were classified as non-productive. Following IMGT convention, CDR3 was defined as the stretch from the second conserved V-encoded cysteine up to the conserved J-encoded phenylalanine. In an earlier analysis of around 640 of the donors, sequences lacking an unambiguous match to a single V gene segment were excluded. An earlier analysis of almost 600 of the donors classified V segments as functional when productive rearrangements were above 56.7% and as segregating when the standard deviation between donors was above 5%. A statistical classification framework was built to diagnose cytomegalovirus status from the catalog of TCR beta chain sequences. In a later analysis, TCR nucleotide sequences were compared against IMGT/GENE-DB human TR gene sequences so that V and J genes could be assigned. The TCRdist pipeline was used in a later analysis to assign CDR3 sequences and most-parsimonious VDJ recombination scenarios. A later analysis defined each TCR beta chain by its CDR3 amino acid sequence plus V-gene family, and excluded reads lacking a unique V-gene family. To address suspected cross-contamination and a sequencing artifact, a later analysis removed 450 to 700 highly shared, low-generation-probability nucleotide sequences. A later analysis calculated a clonal expansion index for each public chain from normalized within-repertoire ranks of inferred template counts. Generation probabilities in a later analysis came from a VDJ recombination model fitted to out-of-frame rearrangements, and those results were checked against IGoR. In a later analysis, TCR-TCR, TCR-HLA and TCR-CMV co-occurrence was scored with hypergeometric tests, and a repertoire-size bias correction was applied to TCR pairs. To estimate false discovery rates, a later analysis permuted the HLA or CMV assignments 20 times. In a later analysis, co-occurring TCRs were grouped using DBSCAN, and TCRdist sequence similarity was added for clustering within HLA-allele-positive subsets. Repertoires with fewer than 30,000 or more than 120,000 public chains, plus five repertoires with anomalous nucleotide sharing, were excluded from co-occurrence clustering. TCRdb holds this immuneACCESS table with in-frame rearrangements only. Some clones are missing; in checked studies, unresolved V genes explain under half, and the rest has no known cause. V, J and clone size reflect that table, while D and trimming were determined from the DNA. Across this sample there are 45,000 to 65,000 clones, with roughly 80% seen only once. Roughly 1.5% of the sample is taken by the ten largest.

Sequences were obtained from PBMCs. The chain employs TRBV11-2 and TRBJ2-5, and TRBD1 aligns with 7 junction nucleotides. The receptor was isolated from a man under 40 in good health and CMV-seronegative. CDR3 reads: CASSFNRGQETQYF. The nucleotides read TGTGCCAGCAGCTTTAACAGGGGCCAAGAGACCCAGTACTTC.